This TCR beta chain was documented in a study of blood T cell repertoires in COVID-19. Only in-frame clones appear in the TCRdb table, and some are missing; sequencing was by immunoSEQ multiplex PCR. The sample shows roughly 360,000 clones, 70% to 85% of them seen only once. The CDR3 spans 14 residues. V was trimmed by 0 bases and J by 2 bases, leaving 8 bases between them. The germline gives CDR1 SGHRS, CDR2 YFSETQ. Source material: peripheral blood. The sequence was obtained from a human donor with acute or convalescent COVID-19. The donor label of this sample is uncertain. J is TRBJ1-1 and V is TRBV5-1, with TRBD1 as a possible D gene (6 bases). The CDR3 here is CASSLGTANTEAFF. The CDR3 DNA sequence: TGCGCCAGCAGCTTGGGGACAGCCAACACTGAAGCTTTCTTT.